The 4 T cell receptor beta chains presented below share a single source sample, sequenced in a study of blood T cell repertoires in COVID-19. Sequencing was performed with immunoSEQ multiplex PCR; in TCRdb, only in-frame clones are kept and a portion is missing. The data contain 350,000 to 400,000 clones, nearly 90% of them singletons. The sample comprised peripheral blood. These receptors all stem from a man aged 18 to 29 with active or convalescent COVID-19.

The chain has TRBV6-5 and TRBJ1-1, with D possibly being TRBD1 (6 bases). Trimming stripped 0 bases from V and 1 base from J, with 9 bases between. Germline V gene data show CDR1 as MNHEY and CDR2 as SVGAGI. This CDR3 spans 15 amino acids. This CDR3 reads CASSYSGARNTEAFF. The CDR3 DNA is TGTGCCAGCAGTTACTCGGGGGCAAGGAACACTGAAGCTTTCTTT.

The chain carries TRBV6-5 and TRBJ1-5; no definite D call. In germline, CDR1 is MNHEY, CDR2 SVGAGI. This CDR3 is built from 14 residues. The V and J ends lost 5 bases and 0 bases respectively, with 8 bases between them. The CDR3 is CASSHSHSNQPQHF. DNA of the CDR3: TGTGCCAGCAGTCACAGCCATAGCAATCAGCCCCAGCATTTT.

The genes are TRBV11-1 and TRBJ2-7, with TRBD2 matching over 8 bases. V shed 4 bases and J 0 bases; nucleotides not matched to a gene: 8. Germline values: CDR1 SGHAT, CDR2 FQDESV (reference sequence). The CDR3 has 16 amino acids. CDR3 DNA: TGTGCCAGCAGCTCGACTATAGCGGGACTCTCCTACGAGCAGTACTTC. It specifies CASSSTIAGLSYEQYF.

The chain uses TRBV28 and TRBJ2-3; a weak D match, TRBD1 (5 bases). Germline CDR1 MDHEN, CDR2 SYDVKM. The CDR3 totals 13 residues. Deletions cut 6 bases from V and 5 bases from J, with 12 bases between. CDR3 DNA sequence: TGTGCCAGCAGAACCCTAGGGGAAGATACGCAGTATTTT. Its protein is CASRTLGEDTQYF.